The rows below give T cell receptor beta chains drawn from one sample of a study of T cell responses to AZD1222 COVID-19 vaccine. Using immunoSEQ multiplex PCR, the repertoire was profiled, and TCRdb retains in-frame clones only, with some absent. The table includes about 70,000 clones, around 89% detected once. Sample: peripheral blood, taken 28 days after the second dose of the MenACWY control vaccine. The source of these receptors is an adult who received the MenACWY meningococcal vaccine as a control. The CDR3 runs from the conserved cysteine through the conserved F or W. Fields, in order: clone size, D gene, J gene, V gene, CDR3 protein, CDR3 DNA. D genes are given only for firm matches. Some rows have no size entry. The others give once, few or many, or a class for an expanded clone.

>.|.|TRBJ2-7|TRBV7-2
CASSLAYDRRGSYEQYF
TGTGCCAGCAGCTTAGCTTATGACAGACGTGGCTCCTACGAGCAGTACTTC
>.|.|TRBJ1-4|TRBV5-6
CASSLNQGVGEKLFF
TGTGCCAGCAGCTTAAATCAGGGTGTTGGTGAAAAACTGTTTTTT
>.|.|TRBJ2-7|TRBV7-8
CASSRDWTYEQYF
TGTGCCAGCAGCCGGGACTGGACTTACGAGCAGTACTTC
>.|TRBD2|TRBJ2-3|TRBV5-8
CASSFGSGRAWDTQYF
TGTGCCAGCAGCTTTGGAAGCGGGAGGGCCTGGGATACGCAGTATTTT
>.|.|TRBJ2-3|TRBV6-5
CASSYDYTDTQYF
TGTGCCAGCAGTTACGACTACACAGATACGCAGTATTTT
>.|TRBD2|TRBJ2-2|TRBV27
CASRRLAAANTGELFF
TGTGCCAGCAGGAGACTAGCGGCCGCGAACACCGGGGAGCTGTTTTTT
>.|.|TRBJ2-1|TRBV28
CASSSIWTSGTSNEQFF
TGTGCCAGCAGTTCAATCTGGACATCCGGGACTTCCAATGAGCAGTTCTTC
>.|.|TRBJ2-7|TRBV18
CASSPGYSGEQYF
TGTGCCAGCTCACCAGGATACAGCGGCGAGCAGTACTTC
>.|TRBD2|TRBJ2-7|TRBV7-2
CASSPTSGYYEQYF
TGTGCCAGCAGCCCGACTAGCGGGTACTACGAGCAGTACTTC
>.|TRBD1|TRBJ1-2|TRBV10-3
CAISHGQGNYGYTF
TGTGCCATCAGCCACGGACAGGGTAACTATGGCTACACCTTC
>.|TRBD1|TRBJ2-5|TRBV19
CASTGQAQETQYF
TGTGCCAGTACCGGACAGGCCCAAGAGACCCAGTACTTC
>.|TRBD1|TRBJ2-5|TRBV24-1
CATSDPGQMQETQYF
TGTGCCACCAGTGACCCGGGACAGATGCAAGAGACCCAGTACTTC
>.|.|TRBJ1-2|TRBV5-1
CASSLGGQVGNYGYTF
TGCGCCAGCAGCTTGGGGGGGCAGGTCGGCAACTATGGCTACACCTTC
>.|.|TRBJ2-5|TRBV6-5
CASSYSETQYF
TGTGCCAGCAGTTACAGTGAGACCCAGTACTTC
>.|TRBD1|TRBJ2-7|TRBV5-8
CASSLQGAYEQYF
TGTGCCAGCAGCTTGCAGGGGGCGTACGAGCAGTACTTC
>.|TRBD2|TRBJ2-1|TRBV27
CASSLFPGLAGGPTNEQFF
TGTGCCAGCAGTTTATTCCCAGGACTAGCGGGAGGGCCAACCAATGAGCAGTTCTTC
>.|.|TRBJ2-7|TRBV7-8
CASSARQYLSAGAAYEQYF
TGTGCCAGCAGCGCCCGACAGTACCTCTCTGCTGGCGCTGCGTACGAGCAGTACTTC
>.|TRBD1|TRBJ2-3|TRBV9
CASGQGASTDTQYF
TGTGCCAGCGGACAGGGAGCTAGCACAGATACGCAGTATTTT
>.|.|TRBJ2-7|TRBV19
CASSRTTPYEQYF
TGTGCCAGTAGTAGAACAACCCCCTACGAGCAGTACTTC
>.|.|TRBJ1-5|TRBV7-2
CASSLSSQENQPQHF
TGTGCCAGCAGCTTAAGTTCCCAGGAGAATCAGCCCCAGCATTTT
>.|.|TRBJ2-7|TRBV7-9
CASSPGATDEQYF
TGTGCCAGCAGCCCCGGCGCGACAGACGAGCAGTACTTC
>.|TRBD2|TRBJ2-5|TRBV27
CASSSAGGIETQYF
TGTGCCAGCAGTTCCGCGGGAGGAATTGAGACCCAGTACTTC
>.|.|TRBJ1-1|TRBV3-1/TRBV3-2
CASSPVLNTEAFF
TGTGCCAGCAGCCCCGTGCTGAACACTGAAGCTTTCTTT
>.|.|TRBJ2-2|TRBV2
CASSESSGRAGELFF
TGTGCCAGCAGTGAAAGCTCCGGACGGGCCGGGGAGCTGTTTTTT
>.|.|TRBJ1-1|TRBV28
CASSLQGALEAFF
TGTGCCAGCAGCCTACAGGGTGCCCTGGAAGCTTTCTTT
>.|TRBD1|TRBJ1-6|TRBV19
CASSLTGSGSPLHF
TGTGCCAGTAGTCTGACAGGGAGCGGTTCACCCCTCCACTTT
>.|.|TRBJ1-1|TRBV28
CASSFLGVGRVAFF
TGTGCCAGCAGTTTTCTAGGGGTTGGTCGTGTCGCTTTCTTT
>.|.|TRBJ2-3|TRBV6-2/TRBV6-3
CASSYEAGTTDTQYF
TGTGCCAGCAGTTACGAGGCAGGGACTACAGATACGCAGTATTTT
>.|.|TRBJ1-1|TRBV11-1
CASSLELAGVTEAFF
TGTGCCAGCAGCTTAGAACTGGCAGGGGTGACTGAAGCTTTCTTT
>.|TRBD1|TRBJ2-2|TRBV28
CASSGQGAPNTGELFF
TGTGCCAGCAGTGGACAGGGGGCTCCGAACACCGGGGAGCTGTTTTTT
>.|TRBD2|TRBJ2-3|TRBV18
CASSPGTSGSPDTQYF
TGTGCCAGCTCACCTGGAACTAGCGGGAGCCCAGATACGCAGTATTTT
>.|.|TRBJ1-5|TRBV10-3
CAIRADRNQPQHF
TGTGCCATCAGGGCCGACAGGAATCAGCCCCAGCATTTT
>.|TRBD1|TRBJ1-1|TRBV19
CASRPTGRVNEAFF
TGTGCCAGTAGACCGACAGGGAGGGTCAATGAAGCTTTCTTT
>.|.|TRBJ2-7|TRBV19
CASRSGQSYEQYF
TGTGCCAGTAGGTCGGGACAATCCTACGAGCAGTACTTC
>.|TRBD2|TRBJ2-7|TRBV6-5
CASRQREVNEQYF
TGTGCCAGCAGGCAGCGGGAGGTCAACGAGCAGTACTTC
>once|.|TRBJ2-7|TRBV30
CAWSRGSYEQYF
TGTGCCTGGAGTCGGGGCTCCTACGAGCAGTACTTC
>.|.|TRBJ2-3|TRBV7-2
CASSLHTLASTDTQYF
TGTGCCAGCAGCTTACACACTCTTGCTAGCACAGATACGCAGTATTTT
>.|.|TRBJ2-2|TRBV19
CASTFLGGPGELFF
TGTGCCAGTACCTTCCTAGGGGGTCCCGGGGAGCTGTTTTTT
>.|.|TRBJ2-7|TRBV6-2/TRBV6-3
CASSYGQHGLWYEQYF
TGTGCCAGCAGTTACGGACAGCATGGACTCTGGTACGAGCAGTACTTC
>.|.|TRBJ2-3|TRBV5-4
CASSLVGVRDTQYF
TGTGCCAGCAGCTTGGTGGGGGTCCGGGATACGCAGTATTTT